A single sample gave rise to the 5 T cell receptor beta chains below, sequenced in a study of shared clonotypes between healthy human individuals. Using immunoSEQ multiplex PCR, the repertoire was profiled, and TCRdb retains in-frame clones only, with some absent. The table has roughly 2 million clones, over 85% seen once; the top ten hold 0.9% to 1.3%. Selected positively for CCR7 and CD45RO-negative, naive CD8 cells excluded terminally differentiated effector memory CD45RA+ cells. Source material: naive CD8+ T cells sorted from blood. These receptors came from a man between 18 and 35 years old in good health.

The CDR3 DNA is TGTGCCAGCAGCTCTTCTAACCTTATGTTAGAGCAGTTCTTC. Amino acid sequence: CASSSSNLMLEQFF. This chain links TRBV7-9 with TRBJ2-1; D not certain. Per germline, CDR1 SEHNR and CDR2 FQNEAQ (reference sequence). The V gene lost 4 bases and the J gene lost 10 bases, with 17 bases spanning the gap. The CDR3 runs 14 residues.

The J gene is TRBJ2-7, the V gene TRBV7-9; no firm D call. V lost 3 bases to trimming and J lost 3 bases, with 12 bases between them. Germline values: CDR1 SEHNR, CDR2 FQNEAQ (reference sequence). The CDR3 totals 14 residues. The CDR3 spells CASSLSGLDYEQYF. CDR3 nucleotides: TGTGCCAGCAGCTTGTCAGGATTAGACTACGAGCAGTACTTC.

As to this clone: This CDR3 is also generated by other DNA sequences in the sample. The chain carries TRBV4-3 and TRBJ2-1; TRBD1 matches at 9 bases. Germline V gives CDR1 LGHNA, CDR2 YSLEER. The J segment lost 2 bases and the V segment lost 0 bases, leaving 5 bases of the junction unmatched. This CDR3 region has 17 residues. The CDR3 coding sequence is TGCGCCAGCAGCCAAGATCGGGGACAGGGTGCCTACAATGAGCAGTTCTTC. Its translation is CASSQDRGQGAYNEQFF.

The chain employs TRBV5-1 and TRBJ2-1; no clear D gene. CDR1 is SGHRS, CDR2 YFSETQ, per germline. CDR3 length: 17 residues. Trimming left V 4 bases short and J 4 bases short, with 21 bases between. The CDR3, as DNA: TGCGCCAGCAGCCCACTCTTTTGGACCCTGGTGTACAATGAGCAGTTCTTC. Amino acids: CASSPLFWTLVYNEQFF.

The chain employs TRBV6-1 and TRBJ1-5; 8 positions agree with TRBD1. CDR1 is MNHNS and CDR2 is SASEGT in the germline V gene. Trimming at V came to 3 bases and at J to 7 bases, leaving 11 bases not matched to a gene. The CDR3 is 16 residues long. This CDR3 reads CASSDVWGGQGQPQHF. CDR3 DNA sequence: TGTGCCAGCAGTGACGTCTGGGGCGGACAGGGCCAGCCCCAGCATTTT.